What follows are 2 T cell receptor beta chains derived from one specimen sequenced in a study of T-cell reconstitution after alpha-beta-depleted transplantation in children. The library targeted TCRbeta and was prepared with unique molecular identifiers. TCRdb recomputed calls from the PCR reads with MiXCR, one row per CDR3 protein. The sample has 530,000 or so distinct CDR3 sequences, 27% seen once. This specimen consisted of PBMCs, obtained before TCRalphabeta/CD19-depleted stem cell transplant. Receptors were obtained from a boy under two years old with Wiskott-Aldrich syndrome, due to receive a stem cell transplant.

A few counts support this clonotype. The chain is built from TRBV14 and TRBJ2-5, with TRBD1 matching over 7 bases. CDR3 size: 16 residues. Germline lookup yields CDR1 SGHDN and CDR2 FVKESK. The trim removed 0 bases at V and 3 bases at J, leaving 7 bases unmatched. The CDR3 DNA sequence: TGTGCCAGCAGCCAAGATAGAAGGGGGCGGAAAGAGACCCAGTACTTC. Translated, it gives CASSQDRRGRKETQYF.

This clonotype showed up just a few times. The rearrangement joins TRBV5-4 to TRBJ2-3; D is undetermined. The CDR3 spans 16 residues. Germline V gene sequence: CDR1 SGHNT, CDR2 YYREEE (reference sequence). V was pared by 0 bases and J by 1 base, with 12 bases between. The CDR3 coding sequence is TGTGCCAGCAGCTTGGGAGGAATCTGGGGCACAGATACGCAGTATTTT. Translating gives CASSLGGIWGTDTQYF.